Listed below are T cell receptor beta chains from one sample, sequenced in a study of OX40 agonist ivuxolimab in advanced cancers. Sequenced by immunoSEQ multiplex PCR; TCRdb stores in-frame clones only, minus some. The top ten hold roughly 0.51% of the sample, which has about 40,000 clones, around 89% seen once. This sample comprised CD4+ or CD8+ T cells sorted from blood, obtained in a trial of the OX40 agonist ivuxolimab. The source of these receptors is an adult with an advanced solid tumor such as melanoma, head and neck, liver or kidney cancer. The CDR3 runs from the conserved cysteine through the conserved F or W. A D gene is named only where the DNA matches it firmly. Rows give clone size only sometimes, using once, few, many, or a class for an expanded clone.

j_gene: TRBJ2-5; d_gene: NA; abundance: NA; v_gene: TRBV29-1; CDR3nt: TGCAGCTCCTGGGGGGGCGAAGAGACCCAGTACTTC; CDR3aa: CSSWGGEETQYF
j_gene: TRBJ2-5; d_gene: NA; abundance: NA; v_gene: TRBV7-2; CDR3nt: TGTGCCAGCAGCTTGTCCTTGGGAGAGACCCAGTACTTC; CDR3aa: CASSLSLGETQYF
j_gene: TRBJ1-1; d_gene: NA; abundance: once; v_gene: TRBV11-2; CDR3nt: TGTGCCAGCGCCCCCTTACCTACGAACACTGAAGCTTTCTTT; CDR3aa: CASAPLPTNTEAFF
j_gene: TRBJ1-5; d_gene: NA; abundance: NA; v_gene: TRBV18; CDR3nt: TGTGCCAGCTCGGGGCAGATCAATCAGCCCCAGCATTTT; CDR3aa: CASSGQINQPQHF
j_gene: TRBJ1-5; d_gene: NA; abundance: NA; v_gene: TRBV19; CDR3nt: TGTGCCAGTAGTATCCGGAGATCATCTTATAGCAATCAGCCCCAGCATTTT; CDR3aa: CASSIRRSSYSNQPQHF
j_gene: TRBJ2-5; d_gene: NA; abundance: NA; v_gene: TRBV10-2; CDR3nt: TGCGCCAGCCAAATTCACAGGGAAGAGACCCAGTACTTC; CDR3aa: CASQIHREETQYF
j_gene: TRBJ2-7; d_gene: NA; abundance: NA; v_gene: TRBV5-1; CDR3nt: TGCGCCAGCAAAGCGACCTTATCGACGCCCCACGAGCAGTACTTC; CDR3aa: CASKATLSTPHEQYF
j_gene: TRBJ1-5; d_gene: TRBD1; abundance: NA; v_gene: TRBV4-1; CDR3nt: TGCGCCAGCAGCCACTCCGGGACAGGCTCTCAGCCCCAGCATTTT; CDR3aa: CASSHSGTGSQPQHF
j_gene: TRBJ1-2; d_gene: TRBD1; abundance: once; v_gene: TRBV7-8; CDR3nt: TGTGCCAGCAGCGCCGACAGGGTGAGCTATGGCTACACCTTC; CDR3aa: CASSADRVSYGYTF
j_gene: TRBJ1-6; d_gene: NA; abundance: NA; v_gene: TRBV6-1; CDR3nt: TGTGCCGGCCGGGGTGAAAGCTCCTATAATTCACCCCTCCACTTT; CDR3aa: CAGRGESSYNSPLHF
j_gene: TRBJ2-7; d_gene: NA; abundance: NA; v_gene: TRBV18; CDR3nt: TGTGCCAGCTCACCACTACAGGCCGTCTACGAGCAGTACTTC; CDR3aa: CASSPLQAVYEQYF
j_gene: TRBJ1-3; d_gene: NA; abundance: NA; v_gene: TRBV9; CDR3nt: TGTGCCAGCAGCGTAGGGGTCGGAAACACCATATATTTT; CDR3aa: CASSVGVGNTIYF
j_gene: TRBJ2-5; d_gene: NA; abundance: NA; v_gene: TRBV2; CDR3nt: TGTGCCAGCAGTGTAGAGGGGGGGCCTGAGACCCAGTACTTC; CDR3aa: CASSVEGGPETQYF
j_gene: TRBJ2-7; d_gene: NA; abundance: NA; v_gene: TRBV6-5; CDR3nt: TGTGCCAGCCAAAAGATCCACTCCTACGAGCAGTACTTC; CDR3aa: CASQKIHSYEQYF
j_gene: TRBJ2-5; d_gene: TRBD2; abundance: NA; v_gene: TRBV7-2; CDR3nt: TGTGCCAGCAGCCCTCCTAGCGGGCAGACCCAGTACTTC; CDR3aa: CASSPPSGQTQYF
j_gene: TRBJ2-7; d_gene: NA; abundance: NA; v_gene: TRBV11-1; CDR3nt: TGTGCCAGCACCCCGCGAGGGGAGGACGAGCAGTACTTC; CDR3aa: CASTPRGEDEQYF
j_gene: TRBJ2-3; d_gene: NA; abundance: NA; v_gene: TRBV10-3; CDR3nt: TGTGCCATCAGTGCGCTGGGGGGGCCGGGTGCAGATACGCAGTATTTT; CDR3aa: CAISALGGPGADTQYF
j_gene: TRBJ1-3; d_gene: NA; abundance: NA; v_gene: TRBV6-5; CDR3nt: TGTGCCAGCAGGCTTTTTAGTACCTCTGGAAACACCATATATTTT; CDR3aa: CASRLFSTSGNTIYF
j_gene: TRBJ1-6; d_gene: NA; abundance: NA; v_gene: TRBV9; CDR3nt: TGTGCCAGCAGCGTAGAGGGCGGGGATTCACCCCTCCACTTT; CDR3aa: CASSVEGGDSPLHF
j_gene: TRBJ1-2; d_gene: TRBD1; abundance: NA; v_gene: TRBV6-1; CDR3nt: TGTGCCAGCAGTGAGCCGGACAGGGTCTCTTATGGCTACACCTTC; CDR3aa: CASSEPDRVSYGYTF
j_gene: TRBJ2-1; d_gene: NA; abundance: NA; v_gene: TRBV9; CDR3nt: TGTGCCAGCAGCGTAGTAGGAAGCTACAATGAGCAGTTCTTC; CDR3aa: CASSVVGSYNEQFF
j_gene: TRBJ1-3; d_gene: TRBD1; abundance: NA; v_gene: TRBV28; CDR3nt: TGTGCCAGCACCTACCGGGACAGGGGGCCCGTTGGAAACACCATATATTTT; CDR3aa: CASTYRDRGPVGNTIYF
j_gene: TRBJ1-4; d_gene: TRBD1; abundance: NA; v_gene: TRBV2; CDR3nt: TGTGCCAGCAGTCCTCGGACAGGGGGGAATGAAAAACTGTTTTTT; CDR3aa: CASSPRTGGNEKLFF
j_gene: TRBJ1-1; d_gene: NA; abundance: NA; v_gene: TRBV11-2; CDR3nt: TGTGCCAGCAGCTCCGGAAGGGGTGAAGCTTTCTTT; CDR3aa: CASSSGRGEAFF
j_gene: TRBJ1-2; d_gene: NA; abundance: NA; v_gene: TRBV2; CDR3nt: TGTGCCACAACAATGCAGGGAAATGGCTACACCTTC; CDR3aa: CATTMQGNGYTF
j_gene: TRBJ2-7; d_gene: NA; abundance: NA; v_gene: TRBV7-6; CDR3nt: TGTGCCAGCAGCTTAGGTCCAGGCCCGTCCTACGAGCAGTACTTC; CDR3aa: CASSLGPGPSYEQYF
j_gene: TRBJ2-1; d_gene: NA; abundance: NA; v_gene: TRBV5-1; CDR3nt: TGCGCCAGCGCGATTGGGATTTCCGAGCAGTTCTTC; CDR3aa: CASAIGISEQFF
j_gene: TRBJ1-3; d_gene: TRBD1; abundance: NA; v_gene: TRBV18; CDR3nt: TGTGCCAGCTCACCGACAGGGGCAGGAAACACCATATATTTT; CDR3aa: CASSPTGAGNTIYF
j_gene: TRBJ2-3; d_gene: NA; abundance: once; v_gene: TRBV7-3; CDR3nt: TGTGCCAGCAGCTCGACTTGGGGGACAGATACGCAGTATTTT; CDR3aa: CASSSTWGTDTQYF
j_gene: TRBJ1-6; d_gene: TRBD1; abundance: NA; v_gene: TRBV5-4; CDR3nt: TGTGCCAGCAGCTTGGGGGGGACAGGGCCTTCACCCCTCCACTTT; CDR3aa: CASSLGGTGPSPLHF
j_gene: TRBJ1-4; d_gene: NA; abundance: NA; v_gene: TRBV7-9; CDR3nt: TGTGCCAGCAGCTTAGGTGGGACGCCGAATGAAAAACTGTTTTTT; CDR3aa: CASSLGGTPNEKLFF
j_gene: TRBJ1-1; d_gene: TRBD1; abundance: NA; v_gene: TRBV13; CDR3nt: TGTGCCAGCAGCCCCCGGGACAGGGGGCGAGGGACTGAAGCTTTCTTT; CDR3aa: CASSPRDRGRGTEAFF
j_gene: TRBJ1-5; d_gene: NA; abundance: NA; v_gene: TRBV18; CDR3nt: TGTGCCAGCTCCCAGGGCGGGAGCAATCAGCCCCAGCATTTT; CDR3aa: CASSQGGSNQPQHF
j_gene: TRBJ2-7; d_gene: NA; abundance: NA; v_gene: TRBV5-1; CDR3nt: TGCGCCAGCAGCCTTCGGCGGCCCCCTTTGGCAGAGCAGTACTTC; CDR3aa: CASSLRRPPLAEQYF
j_gene: TRBJ2-1; d_gene: TRBD2; abundance: once; v_gene: TRBV5-1; CDR3nt: TGCGCCAGCAGCGCGGGAGGGGTTCGAGATGAGCAGTTCTTC; CDR3aa: CASSAGGVRDEQFF
j_gene: TRBJ1-1; d_gene: NA; abundance: once; v_gene: TRBV7-9; CDR3nt: TGTGCCAGCAGCTTAGGGGTAGCCATGAACACTGAAGCTTTCTTT; CDR3aa: CASSLGVAMNTEAFF
j_gene: TRBJ1-2; d_gene: NA; abundance: once; v_gene: TRBV29-1; CDR3nt: TGCAGCGTTGACAGGGGCGGCTACACCTTC; CDR3aa: CSVDRGGYTF
j_gene: TRBJ1-2; d_gene: TRBD1; abundance: NA; v_gene: TRBV6-5; CDR3nt: TGTGCCAGCAGTTCCGGGACAGGCCCGGCGGTCTATGGCTACACCTTC; CDR3aa: CASSSGTGPAVYGYTF
j_gene: TRBJ2-7; d_gene: TRBD1; abundance: NA; v_gene: TRBV18; CDR3nt: TGTGCCAGCTCACCACCGGGGGACAGGGGGCCTTACGAGCAGTACTTC; CDR3aa: CASSPPGDRGPYEQYF